Each of the 4 T cell receptor beta chains below was sequenced from the same sample in a study of cytomegalovirus exposure and HLA in healthy donors (dated by TCRdb to between 2016 and 2019). To prepare the library, the immunoSEQ multiplex PCR assay was applied. For the multiplex PCR, a mixture combining 60 forward primers for TCR Vbeta segments and 13 reverse primers for TCR Jbeta segments was used. The clones in this table, taken by TCRdb from immuneACCESS, are in-frame only. Not every clone is retained; where verified, under half of the shortfall comes from an unresolved V gene, and the cause of the rest is unknown. A total of 130,000 to 150,000 clones appear in this sample, nearly 85% of them only once. 3% to 3.5% of the sample comes from the top ten. Sequencing used PBMCs. The receptors were sampled from a male donor in good health and CMV-seronegative.

The chain employs TRBV19 and TRBJ1-6; 8 nucleotides agree with TRBD1. Looked up from germline, CDR1 is LNHDA and CDR2 is SQIVND (reference sequence). V was pared by 6 bases and J by 5 bases, with 12 bases of the junction left unmatched. CDR3 length: 17 residues. CDR3 nucleotides: TGTGCCAGTAGCCTCGGACAGGGACGAAAACATAATTCACCCCTCCACTTT. As protein: CASSLGQGRKHNSPLHF.

This chain uses TRBV5-6 with TRBJ1-3; a possible D gene is TRBD1 (5 bases). Deletions cut 0 bases from V and 2 bases from J, with 6 bases between. CDR1 is SGHDT, CDR2 YYEEEE, per germline. The CDR3 is 14 amino acids. The CDR3, as DNA: TGTGCCAGCAGCTTGGGGGGGGCTGGAAACACCATATATTTT. It translates to CASSLGGAGNTIYF.

The chain carries TRBV5-6 and TRBJ1-2; 7 nucleotides line up with TRBD1. V trimming: 5 bases; J trimming: 8 bases; junction bases outside the gene matches: 12. Germline CDR1 reads SGHDT; CDR2 reads YYEEEE. This CDR3 comprises 14 residues. The CDR3 spells CASSEQGRDGGYTF. CDR3 sequence (DNA): TGTGCCAGCAGTGAACAGGGGCGCGACGGGGGCTACACCTTC.

Regarding this clone: A junction boundary mismatches the germline segment, possibly from a read error. The chain employs TRBV7-9 and TRBJ2-1, with 11 bases aligning to TRBD1. The CDR3 extends over 16 amino acids. Looked up from germline, CDR1 is SEHNR and CDR2 is FQNEAQ (reference sequence). The CDR3 reads CSSSLIGDRGYNEQFF. CDR3 sequence (DNA): TGTTCCAGCAGCTTAATTGGGGACAGGGGGTATAATGAGCAGTTCTTC.